This TCR beta chain emerged from a study of shared clonotypes between healthy human individuals. At the level of the study: Per donor, three plates held CD4 naive cells, three held CD4 memory, two held CD8 naive and one held CD8 memory.

Only in-frame clones appear in the TCRdb table, and some are missing; sequencing was by immunoSEQ multiplex PCR. The sample holds about 2.5 million clones, less than 95% seen once. The CD4+ fraction was divided into a CD45RA+ naive subset and a CD45RA-negative memory subset. Germline V gene data show CDR1 as MNHNS and CDR2 as SASEGT. Deletions cut 4 bases from V and 6 bases from J, with 7 bases between. This CDR3 has 12 residues. With regard to this clone: What it recognizes is unknown.

Whole-study results and caveats: The study generally estimated greater richness for naive than memory subsets. The sampled material consisted only of blood, and tissue repertoires are likely to differ.

The receptor was isolated from a man aged 18 to 29 in good health. Some clones in this sample may be carry-over from other donors' samples. The sample comprised naive CD4+ T cells from PBMCs. Described subset: CD45RA+ positively selected. V is TRBV6-1 and J is TRBJ2-1, with D possibly called TRBD1 or TRBD2 (5 bases each). CDR3 sequence reads: CASSVGTNEQFF. The CDR3 bases are TGTGCCAGCAGTGTCGGGACCAATGAGCAGTTCTTC.